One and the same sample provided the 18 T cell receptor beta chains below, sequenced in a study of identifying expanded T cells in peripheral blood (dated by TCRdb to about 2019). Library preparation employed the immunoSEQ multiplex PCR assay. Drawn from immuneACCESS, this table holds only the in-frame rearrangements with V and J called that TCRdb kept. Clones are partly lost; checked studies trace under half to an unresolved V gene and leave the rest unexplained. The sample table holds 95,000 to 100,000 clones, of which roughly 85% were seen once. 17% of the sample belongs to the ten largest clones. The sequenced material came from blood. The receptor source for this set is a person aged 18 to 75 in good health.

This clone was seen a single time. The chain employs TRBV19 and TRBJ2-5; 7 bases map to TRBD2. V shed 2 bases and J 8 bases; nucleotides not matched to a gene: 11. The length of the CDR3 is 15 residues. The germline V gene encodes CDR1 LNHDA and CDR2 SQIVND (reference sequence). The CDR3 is CASSIWPSGGVTQYF. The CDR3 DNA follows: TGTGCCAGTAGTATATGGCCTAGCGGCGGGGTAACCCAGTACTTC.

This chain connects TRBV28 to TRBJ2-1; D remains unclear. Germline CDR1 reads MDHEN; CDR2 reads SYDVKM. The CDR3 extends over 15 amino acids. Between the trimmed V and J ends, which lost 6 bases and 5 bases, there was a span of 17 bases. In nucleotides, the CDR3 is TGTGCCAGCAGCTCTATACGCGTCGGCCACAATGAGCAGTTCTTC. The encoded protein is CASSSIRVGHNEQFF.

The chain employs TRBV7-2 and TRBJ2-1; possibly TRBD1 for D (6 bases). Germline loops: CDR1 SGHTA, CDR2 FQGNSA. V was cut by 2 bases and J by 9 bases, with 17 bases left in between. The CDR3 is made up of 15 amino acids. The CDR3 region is CASSLTVVSGVEQFF. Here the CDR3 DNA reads TGTGCCAGCAGCTTAACAGTAGTTTCAGGGGTTGAGCAGTTCTTC.

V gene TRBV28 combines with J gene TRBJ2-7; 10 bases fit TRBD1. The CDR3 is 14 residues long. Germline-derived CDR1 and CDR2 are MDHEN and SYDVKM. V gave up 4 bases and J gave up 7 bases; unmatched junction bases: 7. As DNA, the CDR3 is TGTGCCAGCAGTTCGGGACAGGGGCGGGGGGAGCAGTACTTC. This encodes CASSSGQGRGEQYF.

CDR3: CAISPVGRGGDGTDTQYF. DNA for the CDR3: TGTGCCATCAGCCCTGTAGGACGGGGGGGGGATGGCACAGATACGCAGTATTTT. The chain has TRBV10-3 and TRBJ2-3; TRBD2 matches 8 bases. Trimming took 6 bases from V and 1 from J; bases not matched to a gene: 15. The CDR3 contains 18 residues. Germline lookup yields CDR1 ENHRY and CDR2 SYGVKD.

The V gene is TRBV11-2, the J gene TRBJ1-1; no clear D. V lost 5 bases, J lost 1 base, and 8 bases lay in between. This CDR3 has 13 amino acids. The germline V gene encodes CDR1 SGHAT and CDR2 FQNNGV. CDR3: CASSLYTNTEAFF. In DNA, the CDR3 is TGTGCCAGCAGCCTATATACGAACACTGAAGCTTTCTTT. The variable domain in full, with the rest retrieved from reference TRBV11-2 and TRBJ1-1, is EAGVAQSPRYKIIEKRQSVAFWCNPISGHATLYWYQQILGQGPKLLIQFQNNGVVDDSQLPKDRFSAERLKGVDSTLKIQPAKLEDSAVYLCASSLYTNTEAFFGQGTRLTVV.

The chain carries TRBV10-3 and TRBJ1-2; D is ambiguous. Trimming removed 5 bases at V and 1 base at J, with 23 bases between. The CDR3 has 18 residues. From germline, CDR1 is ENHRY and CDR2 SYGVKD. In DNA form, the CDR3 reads TGTGCCATCAGTCTAACCCCTGGGTCCTCAAGAGTTAACTATGGCTACACCTTC. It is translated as CAISLTPGSSRVNYGYTF.

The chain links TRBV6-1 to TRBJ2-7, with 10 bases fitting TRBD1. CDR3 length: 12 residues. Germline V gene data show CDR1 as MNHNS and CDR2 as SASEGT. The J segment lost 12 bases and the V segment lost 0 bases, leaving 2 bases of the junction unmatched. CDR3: CASSEAWDRGYF. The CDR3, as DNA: TGTGCCAGCAGTGAAGCTTGGGACAGGGGGTACTTC.

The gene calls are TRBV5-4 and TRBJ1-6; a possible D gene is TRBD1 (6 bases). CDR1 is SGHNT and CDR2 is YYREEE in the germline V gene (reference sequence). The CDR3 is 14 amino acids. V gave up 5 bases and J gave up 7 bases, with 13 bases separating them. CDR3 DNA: TGTGCCAGCAGTTGGGGACAACAGAATTCACCCCTCCACTTT. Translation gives CASSWGQQNSPLHF.

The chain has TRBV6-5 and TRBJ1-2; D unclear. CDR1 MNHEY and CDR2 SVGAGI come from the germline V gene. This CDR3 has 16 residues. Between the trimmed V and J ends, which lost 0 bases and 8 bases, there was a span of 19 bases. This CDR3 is CASSYSTPRDPAGYTF. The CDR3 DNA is TGTGCCAGCAGTTACTCGACTCCCCGAGACCCCGCAGGCTACACCTTC.

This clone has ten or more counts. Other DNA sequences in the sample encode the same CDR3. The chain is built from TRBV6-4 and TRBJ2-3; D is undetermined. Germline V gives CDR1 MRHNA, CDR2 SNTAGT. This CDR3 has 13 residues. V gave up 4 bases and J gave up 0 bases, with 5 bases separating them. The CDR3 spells CASSASSTDTQYF. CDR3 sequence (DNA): TGTGCCAGCAGTGCGTCTAGCACAGATACGCAGTATTTT.

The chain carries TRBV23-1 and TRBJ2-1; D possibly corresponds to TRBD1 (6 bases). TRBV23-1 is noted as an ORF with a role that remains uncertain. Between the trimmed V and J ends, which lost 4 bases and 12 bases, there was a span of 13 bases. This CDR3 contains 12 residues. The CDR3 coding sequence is TGCGCCAGCAGTCGGAGTTTAGGGGGGCAGTTCTTC. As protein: CASSRSLGGQFF.

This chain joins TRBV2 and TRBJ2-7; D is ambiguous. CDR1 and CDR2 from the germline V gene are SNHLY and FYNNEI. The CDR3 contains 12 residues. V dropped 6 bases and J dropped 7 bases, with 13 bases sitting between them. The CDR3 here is CASSVTGQEQYF. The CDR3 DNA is TGTGCCAGCAGCGTTACTGGCCAAGAGCAGTACTTC.

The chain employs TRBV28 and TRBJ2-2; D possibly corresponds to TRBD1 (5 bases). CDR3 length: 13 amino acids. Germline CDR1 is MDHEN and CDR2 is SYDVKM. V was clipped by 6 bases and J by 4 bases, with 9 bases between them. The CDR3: CASRDTGTGELFF. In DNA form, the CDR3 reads TGTGCCAGCAGGGACACAGGCACCGGGGAGCTGTTTTTT.

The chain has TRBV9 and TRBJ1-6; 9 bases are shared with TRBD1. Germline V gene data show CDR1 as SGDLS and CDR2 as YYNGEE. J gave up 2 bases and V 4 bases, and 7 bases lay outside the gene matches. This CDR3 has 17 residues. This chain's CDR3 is CASSQTRDRAYNSPLHF. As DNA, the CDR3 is TGTGCCAGCAGCCAAACTCGGGACAGGGCCTATAATTCACCCCTCCACTTT.

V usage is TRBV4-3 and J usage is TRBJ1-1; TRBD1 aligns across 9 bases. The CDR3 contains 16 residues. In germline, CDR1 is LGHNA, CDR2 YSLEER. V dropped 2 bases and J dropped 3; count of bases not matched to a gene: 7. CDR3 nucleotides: TGCGCCAGCAGCCAACTACAGGGGGCCGTGGACACTGAAGCTTTCTTT. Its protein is CASSQLQGAVDTEAFF.

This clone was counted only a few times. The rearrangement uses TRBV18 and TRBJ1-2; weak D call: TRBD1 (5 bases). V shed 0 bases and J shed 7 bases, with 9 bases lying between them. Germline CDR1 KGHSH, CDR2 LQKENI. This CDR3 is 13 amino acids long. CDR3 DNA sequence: TGTGCCAGCTCACCACCAGTCCAGGGTGGCTACACCTTC. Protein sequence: CASSPPVQGGYTF.

The CDR3 here is CASSPVGVNGYTF. The CDR3 DNA follows: TGTGCCAGCAGCCCCGTAGGGGTGAATGGCTACACCTTC. The J gene is TRBJ1-2, the V gene TRBV7-2; a possible D gene is TRBD1 (5 bases). Germline V gene sequence: CDR1 SGHTA, CDR2 FQGNSA. The CDR3 sequence is 13 residues long. V lost 5 bases to trimming and J lost 6 bases, with 13 bases between them.